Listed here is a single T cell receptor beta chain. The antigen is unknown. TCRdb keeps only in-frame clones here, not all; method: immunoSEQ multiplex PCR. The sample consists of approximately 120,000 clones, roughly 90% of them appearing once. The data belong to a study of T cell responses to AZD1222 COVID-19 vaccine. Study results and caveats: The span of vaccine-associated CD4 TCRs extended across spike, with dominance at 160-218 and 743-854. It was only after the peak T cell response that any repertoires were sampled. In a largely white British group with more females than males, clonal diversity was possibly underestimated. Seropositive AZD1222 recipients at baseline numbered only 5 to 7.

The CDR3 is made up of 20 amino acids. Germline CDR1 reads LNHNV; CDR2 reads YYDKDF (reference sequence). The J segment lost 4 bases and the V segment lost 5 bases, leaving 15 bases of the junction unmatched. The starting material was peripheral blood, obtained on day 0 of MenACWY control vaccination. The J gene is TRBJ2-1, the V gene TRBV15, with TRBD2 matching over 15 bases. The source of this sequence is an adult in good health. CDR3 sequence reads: CATSFSPPGLAGGPYNEQFF. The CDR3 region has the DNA TGTGCCACCAGCTTCAGCCCACCGGGACTAGCGGGAGGACCATACAATGAGCAGTTCTTC.